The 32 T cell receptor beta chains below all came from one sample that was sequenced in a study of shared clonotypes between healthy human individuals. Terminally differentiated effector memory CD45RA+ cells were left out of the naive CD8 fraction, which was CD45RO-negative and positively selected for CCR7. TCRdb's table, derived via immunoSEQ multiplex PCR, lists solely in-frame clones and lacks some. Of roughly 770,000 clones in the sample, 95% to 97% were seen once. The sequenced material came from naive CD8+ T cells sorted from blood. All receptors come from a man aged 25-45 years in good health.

Here the CDR3 DNA reads TGTGCCAGCAGTTACGGTAATGGAGCCTACAATGAGCAGTTCTTC. As protein: CASSYGNGAYNEQFF. The chain carries TRBV6-5 and TRBJ2-1; D uncertain. Germline V gene sequence: CDR1 MNHEY, CDR2 SVGAGI. The CDR3 runs 15 residues. The ends were cut back, 2 bases at V and 2 bases at J, with 10 bases in the middle.

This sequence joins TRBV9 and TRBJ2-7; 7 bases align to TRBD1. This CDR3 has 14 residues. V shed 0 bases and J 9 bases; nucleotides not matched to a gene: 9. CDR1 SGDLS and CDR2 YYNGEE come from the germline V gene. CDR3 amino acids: CASSVGQGESLQYF. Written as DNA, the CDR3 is TGTGCCAGCAGCGTAGGACAGGGTGAAAGCTTGCAGTACTTC.

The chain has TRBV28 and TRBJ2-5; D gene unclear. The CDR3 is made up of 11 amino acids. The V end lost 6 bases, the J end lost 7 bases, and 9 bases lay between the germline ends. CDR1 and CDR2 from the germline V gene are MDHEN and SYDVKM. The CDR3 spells CASRGVGTQYF. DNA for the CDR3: TGTGCCAGCAGAGGCGTGGGGACCCAGTACTTC.

In nucleotides, the CDR3 is TGTGCCAGCACCACCCCCGTAGGGACTGGCTACACCTTC. Translating it yields CASTTPVGTGYTF. This chain connects TRBV7-9 to TRBJ1-2; D is possibly TRBD1 (5 bases). The V gene lost 7 bases and the J gene lost 7 bases, with 16 bases spanning the gap. Germline assignment: CDR1 SEHNR and CDR2 FQNEAQ (reference sequence). The length of the CDR3 is 13 residues. The full variable domain, with the rest looked up from reference TRBV7-9 and TRBJ1-2, is DTGVSQNPRHKITKRGQNVTFRCDPISEHNRLYWYRQTLGQGPEFLTYFQNEAQLEKSRLLSDRFSAERPKGSFSTLEIQRTEQGDSAMYLCASTTPVGTGYTFGSGTRLTVV.

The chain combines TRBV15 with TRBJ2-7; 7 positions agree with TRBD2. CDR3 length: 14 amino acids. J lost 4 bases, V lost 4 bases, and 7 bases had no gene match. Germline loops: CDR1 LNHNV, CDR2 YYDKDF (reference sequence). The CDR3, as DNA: TGTGCCACCAGCACCCCGGGGGGAGTGTACGAGCAGTACTTC. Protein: CATSTPGGVYEQYF.

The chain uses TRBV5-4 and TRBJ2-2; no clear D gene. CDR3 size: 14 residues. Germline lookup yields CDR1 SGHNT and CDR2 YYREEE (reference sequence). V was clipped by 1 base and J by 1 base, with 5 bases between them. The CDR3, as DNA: TGTGCCAGCAGCTTGTTAGGGAACACCGGGGAGCTGTTTTTT. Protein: CASSLLGNTGELFF.

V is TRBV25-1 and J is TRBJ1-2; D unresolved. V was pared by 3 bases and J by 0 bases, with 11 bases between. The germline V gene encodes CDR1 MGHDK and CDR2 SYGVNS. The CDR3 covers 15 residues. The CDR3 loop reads CASSDPGAANYGYTF. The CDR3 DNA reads TGTGCCAGCAGTGATCCCGGCGCGGCTAACTATGGCTACACCTTC.

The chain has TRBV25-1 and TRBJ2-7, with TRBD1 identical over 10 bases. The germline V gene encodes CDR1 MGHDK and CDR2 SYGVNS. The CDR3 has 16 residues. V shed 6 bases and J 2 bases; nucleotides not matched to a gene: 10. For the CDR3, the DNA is TGTGCCAGCAGCTTTTATCCGGGACAGGGGCCCTACGAGCAGTACTTC. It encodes CASSFYPGQGPYEQYF.

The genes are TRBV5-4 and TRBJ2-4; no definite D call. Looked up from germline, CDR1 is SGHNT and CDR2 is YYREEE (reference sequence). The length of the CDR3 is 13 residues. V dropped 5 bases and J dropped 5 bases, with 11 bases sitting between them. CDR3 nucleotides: TGTGCCAGCAGTTTAGCACGCGAAAACATTCAGTACTTC. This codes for CASSLARENIQYF.

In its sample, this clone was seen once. The CDR3 DNA reads as TGCGCCAGCAGCTTGGTTGCGGGTCGCGAGCAGTACTTC. Its protein product is CASSLVAGREQYF. The chain is built from TRBV5-1 and TRBJ2-7; a weak D match, TRBD2 (5 bases). The CDR3 has 13 amino acids. V lost 0 bases to trimming and J lost 6 bases, with 10 bases between them. CDR1 is SGHRS, CDR2 YFSETQ, per germline.

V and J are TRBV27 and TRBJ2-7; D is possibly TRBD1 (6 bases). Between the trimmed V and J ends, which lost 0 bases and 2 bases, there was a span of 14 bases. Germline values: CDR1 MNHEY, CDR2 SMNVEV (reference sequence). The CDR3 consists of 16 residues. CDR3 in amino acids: CASSLSQGQLTYEQYF. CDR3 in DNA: TGTGCCAGCAGTTTATCCCAGGGGCAGTTAACCTACGAGCAGTACTTC.

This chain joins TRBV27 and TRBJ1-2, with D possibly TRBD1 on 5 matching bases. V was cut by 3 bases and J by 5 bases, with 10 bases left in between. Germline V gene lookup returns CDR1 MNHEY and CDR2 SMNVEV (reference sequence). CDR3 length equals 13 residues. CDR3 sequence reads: CASSLIGGYGYTF. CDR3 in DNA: TGTGCCAGCAGTTTGATCGGGGGTTATGGCTACACCTTC.

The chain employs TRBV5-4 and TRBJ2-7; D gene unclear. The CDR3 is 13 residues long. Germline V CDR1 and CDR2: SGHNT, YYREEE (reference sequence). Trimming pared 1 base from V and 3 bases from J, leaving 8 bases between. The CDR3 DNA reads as TGTGCCAGCAGCTTGTGGGGTGACTACGAGCAGTACTTC. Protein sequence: CASSLWGDYEQYF.

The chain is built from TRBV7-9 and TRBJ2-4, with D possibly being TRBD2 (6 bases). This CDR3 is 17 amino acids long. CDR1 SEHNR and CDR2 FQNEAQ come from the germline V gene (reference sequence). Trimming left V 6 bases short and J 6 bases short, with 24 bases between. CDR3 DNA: TGTGCCAGCAGTTCCCCCAAGGGCGGGGTCCTAGCAAACATTCAGTACTTC. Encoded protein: CASSSPKGGVLANIQYF.

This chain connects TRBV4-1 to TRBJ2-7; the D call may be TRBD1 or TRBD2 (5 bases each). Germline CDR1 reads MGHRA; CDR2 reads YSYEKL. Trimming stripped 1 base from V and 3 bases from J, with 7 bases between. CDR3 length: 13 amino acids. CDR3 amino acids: CASSQGDGYEQYF. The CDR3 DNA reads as TGCGCCAGCAGCCAAGGGGACGGCTACGAGCAGTACTTC.

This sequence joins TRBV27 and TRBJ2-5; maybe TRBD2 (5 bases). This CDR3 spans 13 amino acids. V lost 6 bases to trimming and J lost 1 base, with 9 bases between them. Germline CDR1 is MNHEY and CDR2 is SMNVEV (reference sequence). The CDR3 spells CASRSLGQETQYF. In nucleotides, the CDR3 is TGTGCCAGCAGGTCACTAGGCCAAGAGACCCAGTACTTC.

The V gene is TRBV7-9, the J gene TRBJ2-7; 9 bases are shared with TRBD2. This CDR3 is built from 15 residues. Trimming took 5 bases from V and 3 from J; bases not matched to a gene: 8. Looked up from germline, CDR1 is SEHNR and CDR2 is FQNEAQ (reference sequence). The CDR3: CASSQPGLAVYEQYF. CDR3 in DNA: TGTGCCAGCAGCCAACCGGGACTAGCTGTCTACGAGCAGTACTTC.

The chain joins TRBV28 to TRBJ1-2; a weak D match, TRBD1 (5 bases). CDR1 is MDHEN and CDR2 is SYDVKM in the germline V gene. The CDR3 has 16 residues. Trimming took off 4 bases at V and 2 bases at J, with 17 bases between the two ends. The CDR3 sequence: CASSYGVRDSNYGYTF. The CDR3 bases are TGTGCCAGCAGTTATGGTGTACGGGACTCAAACTATGGCTACACCTTC.

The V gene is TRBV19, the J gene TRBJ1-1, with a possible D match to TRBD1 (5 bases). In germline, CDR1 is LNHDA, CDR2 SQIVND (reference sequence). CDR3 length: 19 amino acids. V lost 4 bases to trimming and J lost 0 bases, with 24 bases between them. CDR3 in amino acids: CASSTAISYGTQLNTEAFF. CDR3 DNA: TGTGCCAGTAGTACGGCCATATCCTACGGGACGCAGCTGAACACTGAAGCTTTCTTT.

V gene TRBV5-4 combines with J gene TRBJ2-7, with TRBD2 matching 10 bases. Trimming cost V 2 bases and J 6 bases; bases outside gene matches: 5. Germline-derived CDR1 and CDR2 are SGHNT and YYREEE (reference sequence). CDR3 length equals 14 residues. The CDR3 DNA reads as TGTGCCAGCAGCTTCCTAGCGGGAGACGGCGAGCAGTACTTC. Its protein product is CASSFLAGDGEQYF.

CDR3 coding DNA: TGTGCCAGCGGCGGACAGGACTACGAGCAGTACTTC. Its translation: CASGGQDYEQYF. V is TRBV11-2 and J is TRBJ2-7; 7 positions match TRBD1. Germline CDR1 and CDR2: SGHAT and FQNNGV. This CDR3 region has 12 residues. The ends lost 8 bases at V and 3 bases at J; junction bases unmatched: 4.

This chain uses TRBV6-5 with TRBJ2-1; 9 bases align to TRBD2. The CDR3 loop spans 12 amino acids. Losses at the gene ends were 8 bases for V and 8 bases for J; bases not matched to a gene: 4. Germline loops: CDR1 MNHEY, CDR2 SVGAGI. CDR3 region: CASRSGSDEQFF. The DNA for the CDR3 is TGTGCCAGCCGTAGCGGGAGCGATGAGCAGTTCTTC.

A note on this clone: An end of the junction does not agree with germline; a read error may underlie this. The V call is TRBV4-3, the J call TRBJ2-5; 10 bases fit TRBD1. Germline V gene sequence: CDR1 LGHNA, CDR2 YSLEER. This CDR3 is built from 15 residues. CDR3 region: CASSQDRGLIGTQYF. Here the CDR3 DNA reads TGCGCCAGCAGTCAAGACAGGGGGCTTATCGGGACCCAGTACTTC.

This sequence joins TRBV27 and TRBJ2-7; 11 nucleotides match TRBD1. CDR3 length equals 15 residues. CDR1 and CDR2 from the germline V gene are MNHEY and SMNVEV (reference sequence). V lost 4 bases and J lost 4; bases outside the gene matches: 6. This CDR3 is CASSSPGQGEYEQYF. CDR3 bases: TGTGCCAGCAGTTCGCCGGGACAGGGGGAATACGAGCAGTACTTC.

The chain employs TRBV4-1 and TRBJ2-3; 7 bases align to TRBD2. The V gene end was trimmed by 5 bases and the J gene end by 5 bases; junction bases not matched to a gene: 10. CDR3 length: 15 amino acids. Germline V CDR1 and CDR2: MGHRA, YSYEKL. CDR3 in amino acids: CASSTLAAREDTQYF. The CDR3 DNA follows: TGCGCCAGCAGCACCCTAGCGGCGAGGGAAGATACGCAGTATTTT.

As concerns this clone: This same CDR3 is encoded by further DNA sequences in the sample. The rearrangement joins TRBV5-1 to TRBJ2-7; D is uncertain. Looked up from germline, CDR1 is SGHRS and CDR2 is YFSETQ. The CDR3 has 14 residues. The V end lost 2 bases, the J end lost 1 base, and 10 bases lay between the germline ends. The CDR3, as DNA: TGCGCCAGCAGCTTACACGGTTCTTCCTACGAGCAGTACTTC. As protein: CASSLHGSSYEQYF. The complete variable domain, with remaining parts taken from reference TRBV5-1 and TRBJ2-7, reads KAGVTQTPRYLIKTRGQQVTLSCSPISGHRSVSWYQQTPGQGLQFLFEYFSETQRNKGNFPGRFSGRQFSNSRSEMNVSTLELGDSALYLCASSLHGSSYEQYFGPGTRLTVT.

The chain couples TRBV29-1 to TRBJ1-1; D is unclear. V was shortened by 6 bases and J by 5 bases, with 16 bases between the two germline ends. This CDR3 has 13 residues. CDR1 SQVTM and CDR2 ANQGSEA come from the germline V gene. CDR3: CSVAPPGRTEAFF. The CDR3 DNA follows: TGCAGCGTCGCCCCGCCCGGTAGAACTGAAGCTTTCTTT. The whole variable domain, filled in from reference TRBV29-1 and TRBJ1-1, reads SAVISQKPSRDICQRGTSLTIQCQVDSQVTMMFWYRQQPGQSLTLIATANQGSEATYESGFVIDKFPISRPNLTFSTLTVSNMSPEDSSIYLCSVAPPGRTEAFFGQGTRLTVV.

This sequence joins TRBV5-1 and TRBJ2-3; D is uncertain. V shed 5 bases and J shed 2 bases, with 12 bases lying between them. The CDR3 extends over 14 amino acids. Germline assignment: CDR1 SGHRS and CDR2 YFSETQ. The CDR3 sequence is CASSTSKTTDTQYF. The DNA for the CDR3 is TGCGCCAGCAGTACCTCGAAGACCACAGATACGCAGTATTTT.

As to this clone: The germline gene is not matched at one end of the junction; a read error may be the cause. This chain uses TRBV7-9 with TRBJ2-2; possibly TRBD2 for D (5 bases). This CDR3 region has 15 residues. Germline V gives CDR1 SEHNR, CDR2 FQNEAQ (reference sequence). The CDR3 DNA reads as TGTGCCAGCAGCTTAGTCGTCGGGAACTCCGGGGAGCTGTTTTTT. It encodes CASSLVVGNSGELFF.

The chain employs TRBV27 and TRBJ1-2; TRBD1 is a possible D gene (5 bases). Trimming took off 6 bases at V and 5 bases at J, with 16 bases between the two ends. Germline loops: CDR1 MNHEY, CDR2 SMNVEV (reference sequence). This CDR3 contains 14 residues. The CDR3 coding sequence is TGTGCCAGCAGGTCGGGACCGACTGTATATGGCTACACCTTC. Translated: CASRSGPTVYGYTF.

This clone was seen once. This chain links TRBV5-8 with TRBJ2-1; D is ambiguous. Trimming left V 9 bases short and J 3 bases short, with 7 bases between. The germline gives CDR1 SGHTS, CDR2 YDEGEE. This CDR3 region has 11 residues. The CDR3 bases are TGTGCCACAAGTCACTACAATGAGCAGTTCTTC. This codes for CATSHYNEQFF.

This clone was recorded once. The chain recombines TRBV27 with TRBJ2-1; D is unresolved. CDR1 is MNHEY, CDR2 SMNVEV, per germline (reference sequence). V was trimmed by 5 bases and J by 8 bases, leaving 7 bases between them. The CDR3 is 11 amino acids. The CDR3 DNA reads TGTGCCAGCAGTGACTCTTATGAGCAGTTCTTC. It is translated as CASSDSYEQFF.